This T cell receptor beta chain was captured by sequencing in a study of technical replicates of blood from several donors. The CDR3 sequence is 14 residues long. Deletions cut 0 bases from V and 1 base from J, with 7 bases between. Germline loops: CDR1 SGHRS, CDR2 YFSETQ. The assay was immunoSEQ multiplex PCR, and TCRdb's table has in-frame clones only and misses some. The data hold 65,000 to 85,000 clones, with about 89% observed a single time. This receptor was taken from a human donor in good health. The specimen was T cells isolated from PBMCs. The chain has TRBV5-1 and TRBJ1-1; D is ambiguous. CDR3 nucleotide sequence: TGCGCCAGCAGCTTGGGGGCTCGGAACACTGAAGCTTTCTTT. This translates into CASSLGARNTEAFF. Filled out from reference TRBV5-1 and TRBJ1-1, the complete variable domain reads KAGVTQTPRYLIKTRGQQVTLSCSPISGHRSVSWYQQTPGQGLQFLFEYFSETQRNKGNFPGRFSGRQFSNSRSEMNVSTLELGDSALYLCASSLGARNTEAFFGQGTRLTVV.